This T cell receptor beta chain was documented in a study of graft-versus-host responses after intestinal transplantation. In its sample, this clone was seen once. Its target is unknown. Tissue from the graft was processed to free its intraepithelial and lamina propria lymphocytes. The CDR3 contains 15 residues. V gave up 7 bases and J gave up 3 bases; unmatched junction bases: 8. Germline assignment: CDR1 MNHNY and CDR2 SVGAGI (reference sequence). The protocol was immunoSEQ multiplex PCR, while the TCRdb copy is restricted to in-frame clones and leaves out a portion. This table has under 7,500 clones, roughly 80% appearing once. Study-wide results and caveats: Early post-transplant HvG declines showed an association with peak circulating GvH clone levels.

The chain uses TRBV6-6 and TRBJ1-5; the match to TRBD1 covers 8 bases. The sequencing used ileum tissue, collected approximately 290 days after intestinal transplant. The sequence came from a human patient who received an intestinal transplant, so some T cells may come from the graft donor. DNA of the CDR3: TGTGCCAGCATGGGATGGACAGGGAACAATCAGCCCCAGCATTTT. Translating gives CASMGWTGNNQPQHF.